Below are 15 T cell receptor beta chains sequenced from a single sample in a study of CD8 T cells in ankylosing spondylitis. Broader study findings: What seemed typical of ankylosing spondylitis blood was a TCR beta motif built from several highly homologous variants.

MiXCR, run by TCRdb on the 5' RACE reads, gives a single entry per CDR3 protein. The table records 100,000 to 150,000 distinct CDR3 sequences, roughly 17% of them present only once. These receptors' targets are unknown. Sequenced input: blood, either unsorted or a sorted T cell fraction (not recorded which). The receptors derive from a male donor with ankylosing spondylitis.

CDR3 in DNA: TGCGCCAGCAGCCAAGATGGCCTTGGGAACGATGGCTACACCTTC. This gives the protein CASSQDGLGNDGYTF. This rearrangement joins TRBV4-1 to TRBJ1-2; D is uncertain. V shed 0 bases and J shed 6 bases, with 14 bases lying between them. CDR3 length: 15 amino acids. The germline CDR1 and CDR2 sequences are MGHRA and YSYEKL.

A few counts support this clonotype. The gene calls are TRBV7-6 and TRBJ2-1, with 10 nucleotides matching TRBD2. CDR1 is SGHVS and CDR2 is FNYEAQ in the germline V gene. Unmatched junction bases numbered 7, after V lost 5 bases and J lost 0 bases. This CDR3 has 17 amino acids. CDR3 DNA: TGTGCCAGCAGCCGGAGGACTAGCGGCACCTCCTACAATGAGCAGTTCTTC. Translated: CASSRRTSGTSYNEQFF.

The J gene is TRBJ2-1, the V gene TRBV9; D not certain. Germline V gives CDR1 SGDLS, CDR2 YYNGEE. Trimming took off 4 bases at V and 0 bases at J, with 11 bases between the two ends. The CDR3 totals 15 residues. DNA for the CDR3: TGTGCCAGCAGCAGCAACTTTCCCTCCTACAATGAGCAGTTCTTC. It encodes CASSSNFPSYNEQFF.

The CDR3 nucleotides are TGTGCCACCAGGGGTGGGGAGGACACCATATATTTT. Its protein is CATRGGEDTIYF. V gene TRBV6-5 combines with J gene TRBJ1-3, with D possibly matching TRBD1 (6 bases). This CDR3 has 12 residues. Trimming shortened V by 10 bases and J by 8 bases, and 15 bases separated the two germline ends. Germline V CDR1 and CDR2: MNHEY, SVGAGI.

This clonotype showed up just a few times. This sequence joins TRBV7-9 and TRBJ2-7; 7 bases are shared with TRBD1. The CDR3 is made up of 14 amino acids. The V segment lost 5 bases and the J segment 2 bases; nucleotides outside the gene matches: 6. In germline, CDR1 is SEHNR, CDR2 FQNEAQ (reference sequence). CDR3 sequence: CASSRGQRTYEQYF. CDR3 bases: TGTGCCAGCAGCCGGGGACAGAGAACCTACGAGCAGTACTTC.

This clonotype showed up just a few times. CDR3 nucleotide sequence: TGCAGCGTAGAGAGGACAGGGAGGGGAAACATTCAGTACTTC. It codes for CSVERTGRGNIQYF. This rearrangement joins TRBV29-1 to TRBJ2-4; D perhaps matches TRBD1 (8 bases). V was clipped by 6 bases and J by 6 bases, with 18 bases between them. The germline CDR1 and CDR2 sequences are SQVTM and ANQGSEA. The CDR3 runs to 14 residues.

This clonotype appeared many times. The rearrangement links TRBV12-3 or TRBV12-4 to TRBJ2-3, with D unclear. V dropped 6 bases and J dropped 0 bases, with 4 bases sitting between them. This CDR3 spans 12 amino acids. The DNA for the CDR3 is TGTGCCAGCAGAATCAGCACAGATACGCAGTATTTT. Translating gives CASRISTDTQYF.

The chain carries TRBV29-1 and TRBJ1-3; no definite D call. Per germline, CDR1 SQVTM and CDR2 ANQGSEA. Trimming stripped 4 bases from V and 8 bases from J, with 15 bases between. This CDR3 region has 13 residues. DNA of the CDR3: TGCAGCGTTGTTTGGGATGCTCTGGACACCATATATTTT. Its protein is CSVVWDALDTIYF.

This rearrangement joins TRBV29-1 to TRBJ2-2, with TRBD1 matching 10 bases. Trimming cost V 6 bases and J 4 bases; bases outside gene matches: 5. The CDR3 runs to 14 residues. Germline lookup yields CDR1 SQVTM and CDR2 ANQGSEA. The CDR3 nucleotides read TGCAGCGTCCGGGACAGGGGCCTCACCGGGGAGCTGTTTTTT. It translates to CSVRDRGLTGELFF.

This clonotype was seen a handful of times. The chain uses TRBV24-1 and TRBJ1-4; TRBD1 is a possible D gene (5 bases). Germline CDR1 and CDR2: KGHDR and SFDVKD. The V end lost 7 bases, the J end lost 3 bases, and 8 bases lay between the germline ends. The CDR3 has 13 amino acids. The CDR3 DNA reads as TGTGCCACCAGCGGGGCAGCTAATGAAAAACTGTTTTTT. Amino acid sequence: CATSGAANEKLFF.

The chain employs TRBV29-1 and TRBJ2-1; maybe TRBD2 (6 bases). V was shortened by 6 bases and J by 8 bases, with 26 bases between the two germline ends. Per germline, CDR1 SQVTM and CDR2 ANQGSEA. The CDR3 runs 16 residues. The CDR3 reads CSVAYTVGRPVDEQFF. For the CDR3, the DNA is TGCAGCGTCGCCTATACGGTAGGGAGGCCGGTGGATGAGCAGTTCTTC.

This clonotype was picked up a small number of times. The gene calls are TRBV12-3 or TRBV12-4 and TRBJ2-7; either TRBD1 or TRBD2 may fit D (5 bases each). Between the trimmed V and J ends, which lost 1 base and 3 bases, there was a span of 10 bases. The CDR3 consists of 14 residues. DNA of the CDR3: TGTGCCAGCAGTTTAGGGGGCGCGGGCTACGAGCAGTACTTC. This codes for CASSLGGAGYEQYF.

In its sample, this clonotype was seen a few times. The CDR3 protein is CASSSTGGFSTEAFF. CDR3 DNA sequence: TGTGCCAGCAGTTCGACAGGGGGATTTAGCACTGAAGCTTTCTTT. This chain uses TRBV27 with TRBJ1-1, with 9 bases aligning to TRBD1. J gave up 4 bases and V 4 bases, and 7 bases lay outside the gene matches. Germline CDR1 reads MNHEY; CDR2 reads SMNVEV (reference sequence). This CDR3 contains 15 residues.

The table lists this clonotype with a few counts. V and J are TRBV3-1 and TRBJ2-3, with a possible D match to TRBD2 (5 bases). This CDR3 spans 16 amino acids. CDR1 and CDR2 from the germline V gene are LGHDT and YNNKEL (reference sequence). The V gene lost 4 bases and the J gene lost 0 bases, with 14 bases spanning the gap. CDR3 sequence reads: CASSPRSGSSTDTQYF. CDR3 DNA sequence: TGTGCCAGCAGCCCGAGGAGCGGATCTAGCACAGATACGCAGTATTTT.

The genes are TRBV7-9 and TRBJ2-7; TRBD2 matches at 8 bases. The CDR3 has 15 amino acids. Germline CDR1 and CDR2: SEHNR and FQNEAQ (reference sequence). V dropped 4 bases and J dropped 0; count of bases not matched to a gene: 5. The CDR3 loop reads CASSSGLASSYEQYF. DNA for the CDR3: TGTGCCAGCAGCTCCGGACTAGCCAGCTCCTACGAGCAGTACTTC.